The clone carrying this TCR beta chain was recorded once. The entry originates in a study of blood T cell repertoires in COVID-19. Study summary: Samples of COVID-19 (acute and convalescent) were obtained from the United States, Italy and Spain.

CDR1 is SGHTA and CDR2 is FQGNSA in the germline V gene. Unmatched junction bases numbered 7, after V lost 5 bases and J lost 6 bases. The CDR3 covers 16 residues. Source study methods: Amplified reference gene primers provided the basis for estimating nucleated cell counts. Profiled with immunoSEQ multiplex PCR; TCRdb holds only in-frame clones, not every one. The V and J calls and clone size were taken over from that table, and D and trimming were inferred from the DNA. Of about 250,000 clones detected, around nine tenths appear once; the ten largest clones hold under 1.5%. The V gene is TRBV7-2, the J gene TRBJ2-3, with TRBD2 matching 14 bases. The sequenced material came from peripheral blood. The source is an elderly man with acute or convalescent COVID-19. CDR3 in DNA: TGTGCCAGCAGCAAGGGGACTAGCGGGAGTTGGGATACGCAGTATTTT. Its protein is CASSKGTSGSWDTQYF.